This TCR beta chain derives from a study of T cells after posttransplantation cyclophosphamide. The sample holds many counts of this clone. Its antigen remains unidentified. TCRdb's copy holds only in-frame clones and misses some; the assay was immunoSEQ multiplex PCR. This sample has 8,500 to 13,000 clones, each found more than once. Study-wide results and caveats: Later post-transplant blood repertoires were often dominated by donor CD8+ memory clones. Recipient CMV seropositivity and CMV reactivation strongly tracked TRB clonality. Skin or GI-infiltrating T cells shared few TRB sequences with blood.

A marrow graft followed busulfan-fludarabine conditioning, with cyclophosphamide on days +3 and +4. The source material was PBMCs, sampled after allogeneic stem cell transplant with posttransplant cyclophosphamide. The TCR originated in a female patient between 35 and 55 years old who received an allogeneic stem cell transplant from a related donor, was CMV-positive, and had no GVHD. The graft donor may account for some of the T cells.

The CDR3 DNA reads as TGTGCCAGCAGCTTAGGATCGATAGCGGGGGTGGGAGAGACCCAGTACTTC. It specifies CASSLGSIAGVGETQYF. This chain joins TRBV5-4 and TRBJ2-5; 9 nucleotides line up with TRBD2. With V trimmed by 2 bases and J by 4 bases, 12 bases remained unmatched. Germline assignment: CDR1 SGHNT and CDR2 YYREEE (reference sequence). CDR3 length: 17 residues.